This is a list of T cell receptor beta chains from one sample in a study of OX40 agonist ivuxolimab in advanced cancers. The protocol was immunoSEQ multiplex PCR, while the TCRdb copy is restricted to in-frame clones and leaves out a portion. Seen here are about 42,000 clones, approximately 86% observed once, and the top ten hold 9% to 14%. This specimen was CD4+ or CD8+ T cells sorted from blood, taken in a trial of the OX40 agonist ivuxolimab. These receptors were taken from an adult with an advanced solid tumor such as melanoma, head and neck, liver or kidney cancer. The CDR3 runs from the conserved cysteine through the conserved F or W. The order of the fields is CDR3 protein, CDR3 DNA, V gene, D gene, clone size, J gene. D genes are given only for firm matches. Not all rows give a size; the values are once, few, many and, for expanded clones, a class.

CDR3: CASSRRGGQNTEAFF
DNA: TGTGCCAGCAGCCGCCGAGGAGGCCAGAACACTGAAGCTTTCTTT
V: TRBV7-9
D: -
size: -
J: TRBJ1-1

CDR3: CASSPGGDYGYTF
DNA: TGTGCCAGCAGCCCTGGGGGGGACTATGGCTACACCTTC
V: TRBV27
D: -
size: few
J: TRBJ1-2

CDR3: CASSLSEMTYNEQFF
DNA: TGTGCCAGCAGCTTATCAGAGATGACCTACAATGAGCAGTTCTTC
V: TRBV7-9
D: -
size: -
J: TRBJ2-1

CDR3: CAWSGASPRGQETQYF
DNA: TGTGCCTGGAGTGGGGCTAGCCCTAGAGGACAAGAGACCCAGTACTTC
V: TRBV30
D: -
size: -
J: TRBJ2-5

CDR3: CASSLGSPPLHF
DNA: TGTGCCAGCAGTTTAGGGTCGCCACCCCTCCACTTT
V: TRBV27
D: -
size: once
J: TRBJ1-6

CDR3: CASSLGTRYTDTQYF
DNA: TGTGCCAGCAGTTTGGGGACTAGATACACAGATACGCAGTATTTT
V: TRBV6-6
D: TRBD2
size: -
J: TRBJ2-3

CDR3: CASSQDKGAGNTIYF
DNA: TGCGCCAGCAGCCAAGATAAAGGGGCTGGAAACACCATATATTTT
V: TRBV4-3
D: -
size: -
J: TRBJ1-3

CDR3: CATGTSAIGELFF
DNA: TGTGCCACCGGGACATCGGCAATCGGGGAGCTGTTTTTT
V: TRBV19
D: -
size: -
J: TRBJ2-2

CDR3: CASSLRTSGTIGDEQFF
DNA: TGTGCCAGCAGTTTAAGGACTAGCGGGACCATAGGGGATGAGCAGTTCTTC
V: TRBV27
D: TRBD2
size: -
J: TRBJ2-1

CDR3: CASSQVAGPPYEQYF
DNA: TGCGCCAGCAGCCAAGTGGCGGGACCCCCCTACGAGCAGTACTTC
V: TRBV4-1
D: -
size: -
J: TRBJ2-7

CDR3: CASSEILGRGLEEQYF
DNA: TGTGCCAGCAGTGAAATCTTAGGCAGGGGGCTGGAGGAGCAGTACTTC
V: TRBV6-1
D: TRBD1
size: -
J: TRBJ2-7

CDR3: CASSSLQGANTDTQYF
DNA: TGTGCCAGCAGCAGCTTACAGGGGGCGAACACAGATACGCAGTATTTT
V: TRBV21-1
D: -
size: -
J: TRBJ2-3

CDR3: CASSEGTGQKLFF
DNA: TGCGCCAGCAGCGAGGGTACAGGGCAGAAACTGTTTTTT
V: TRBV5-1
D: -
size: -
J: TRBJ1-4

CDR3: CSGGRAVGDTQYF
DNA: TGCAGCGGCGGGAGGGCCGTTGGAGATACGCAGTATTTT
V: TRBV29-1
D: TRBD2
size: -
J: TRBJ2-3

CDR3: CASSYPGSEQYF
DNA: TGTGCCAGCAGCTACCCAGGGAGCGAGCAGTACTTC
V: TRBV11-3
D: -
size: -
J: TRBJ2-7

CDR3: CASRGGSGSTPYEQYF
DNA: TGTGCCAGCAGGGGGGGTAGCGGGTCAACACCCTACGAGCAGTACTTC
V: TRBV28
D: TRBD2
size: -
J: TRBJ2-7

CDR3: CASSIGGGPLNEQFF
DNA: TGTGCCAGTAGTATAGGAGGGGGGCCGCTCAATGAGCAGTTCTTC
V: TRBV19
D: -
size: once
J: TRBJ2-1

CDR3: CASRLAGDSYNEQFF
DNA: TGCGCCAGCAGGCTAGCGGGAGACTCCTACAATGAGCAGTTCTTC
V: TRBV5-1
D: TRBD2
size: -
J: TRBJ2-1

CDR3: CASSLMGGESYNEQFF
DNA: TGTGCCAGCAGCTTGATGGGCGGAGAGAGCTACAATGAGCAGTTCTTC
V: TRBV5-4
D: -
size: -
J: TRBJ2-1

CDR3: CASSYLGTGGTEAFF
DNA: TGTGCCAGCAGTTACCTGGGGACAGGGGGGACTGAAGCTTTCTTT
V: TRBV6-6
D: TRBD1
size: once
J: TRBJ1-1

CDR3: CASIGPYNEQFF
DNA: TGTGCCAGCATCGGCCCTTACAATGAGCAGTTCTTC
V: TRBV27
D: -
size: -
J: TRBJ2-1

CDR3: CASSHRVADTQYF
DNA: TGTGCCAGCAGTCACAGGGTGGCAGATACGCAGTATTTT
V: TRBV25-1
D: -
size: -
J: TRBJ2-3

CDR3: CASSTRTGDSPLHF
DNA: TGCGCCAGCAGCACCAGGACAGGGGATTCACCCCTCCACTTT
V: TRBV5-1
D: TRBD1
size: -
J: TRBJ1-6

CDR3: CASSISEEAEGYTF
DNA: TGTGCCAGTAGTATTTCGGAAGAGGCCGAGGGCTACACCTTC
V: TRBV19
D: -
size: -
J: TRBJ1-2

CDR3: CASSARGGAGNEKLFF
DNA: TGTGCCAGCAGCGCACGGGGAGGGGCTGGTAATGAAAAACTGTTTTTT
V: TRBV7-8
D: -
size: -
J: TRBJ1-4

CDR3: CASSKYGEGHYTEAFF
DNA: TGTGCCAGCAGTAAATATGGGGAGGGGCACTACACTGAAGCTTTCTTT
V: TRBV28
D: -
size: -
J: TRBJ1-1

CDR3: CASSQDTDRGRRDTQYF
DNA: TGCGCCAGCAGCCAAGATACGGACAGGGGGCGCAGAGATACGCAGTATTTT
V: TRBV4-3
D: TRBD1
size: -
J: TRBJ2-3

CDR3: CASSLEDKYYEQYF
DNA: TGTGCCAGCAGCTTAGAGGACAAATACTACGAGCAGTACTTC
V: TRBV7-2
D: -
size: -
J: TRBJ2-7

CDR3: CASSPRRARSYNSPLHF
DNA: TGTGCCAGCAGCCCGCGCAGGGCCCGCTCCTATAATTCACCCCTCCACTTT
V: TRBV21-1
D: -
size: -
J: TRBJ1-6

CDR3: CATSRGQGAYEQYF
DNA: TGTGCCACCAGCAGGGGACAGGGGGCCTACGAGCAGTACTTC
V: TRBV15
D: TRBD1
size: -
J: TRBJ2-7

CDR3: CATSSGQGAGDTQYF
DNA: TGTGCCACCTCCTCCGGACAGGGGGCAGGAGATACGCAGTATTTT
V: TRBV5-6
D: TRBD1
size: -
J: TRBJ2-3

CDR3: CASRLAGGPLASYNEQFF
DNA: TGCGCCAGCCGGCTAGCGGGGGGCCCCTTGGCCTCCTACAATGAGCAGTTCTTC
V: TRBV10-2
D: TRBD2
size: -
J: TRBJ2-1

CDR3: CAWSVRTAYEQYF
DNA: TGTGCCTGGAGTGTACGAACAGCCTACGAGCAGTACTTC
V: TRBV30
D: -
size: -
J: TRBJ2-7

CDR3: CASSSGPRADTQYF
DNA: TGTGCCAGCAGCTCGGGACCGCGGGCAGATACGCAGTATTTT
V: TRBV6-5
D: -
size: -
J: TRBJ2-3

CDR3: CASSPVTSGAYNEQFF
DNA: TGTGCCAGCAGCCCTGTTACGTCGGGGGCTTACAATGAGCAGTTCTTC
V: TRBV9
D: -
size: -
J: TRBJ2-1

CDR3: CASSQPRTGPNYGYTF
DNA: TGTGCCAGCAGCCAACCGCGGACAGGGCCTAACTATGGCTACACCTTC
V: TRBV5-5
D: TRBD1
size: -
J: TRBJ1-2

CDR3: CASSPRIQSRNIQYF
DNA: TGTGCCAGCAGCCCGCGAATTCAGTCAAGAAACATTCAGTACTTC
V: TRBV14
D: -
size: -
J: TRBJ2-4